This T cell receptor (beta chain) was identified during a study of T-cell reconstitution after alpha-beta-depleted transplantation in children (dated by TCRdb to 2015 to 2016). A note on the overall study: Using TCR repertoire profiling, the study quantitatively followed how T-cell immune reconstitution unfolded in children after TCRalphabeta/CD19-depleted allogeneic hematopoietic cell transplantation.

V is pruned by 3 bases and J by 2 bases, leaving 2 bases of the junction without a gene match. The CDR3 holds 15 amino acids from the cysteine to the phenylalanine. Just CDR3 DNA is preserved here, 45 bases in frame from base 1. Libraries were built with PCR. The data were produced on an Illumina HiSeq 2500. TCR libraries were prepared with molecular barcoding, using unique molecular identifiers to normalize TCRbeta repertoire quantification. Through fastp at Q25 and MiXCR, TCRdb rebuilt clones from the public reads, retaining in-frame beta chains. Rows are unified per CDR3 protein, each entry keeping the most common DNA and genes. Counted in this sample were some 240,000 distinct CDR3 sequences; more than 7.5% of them appeared once. The ten largest clones capture about 5.4% of the sample. This clonotype came up many times. Its antigen target is currently unknown. No base-level quality is on record; no much larger clone is a single base apart.

The V and J genes are TRBV12-3 or TRBV12-4 and TRBJ2-3, and TRBD2 matches 10 of the central bases. The sequences come from PBMCs from the stem cell graft donor, collected from the stem cell graft. The source is a human donor who donated a stem cell graft to a child with SCID. The CDR3 sequence is CASSFGTSDTDTQYF. The nucleotide sequence is given as TGTGCCAGCAGTTTTGGGACTAGCGACACAGATACGCAGTATTTT.